Presented here are 4 T cell receptor beta chains from one specimen sequenced in a study of T-cell reconstitution after alpha-beta-depleted transplantation in children. Construction of the TCRbeta library involved unique molecular identifiers. TCRdb reanalysed the PCR reads using MiXCR and keeps one entry per CDR3 protein. Of 450,000 to 600,000 distinct CDR3 sequences listed, approximately 16% are singletons. Material: PBMCs from the stem cell graft donor, obtained from the stem cell graft. The receptors were gathered from a human donor who donated a stem cell graft to a child with acute lymphoblastic leukemia.

V usage is TRBV4-1 and J usage is TRBJ1-3; D gene unclear. Germline V lookup: CDR1 MGHRA, CDR2 YSYEKL. V lost 2 bases, J lost 10 bases, and 21 bases lay in between. The CDR3 contains 16 residues. CDR3 sequence reads: CASSQHVQDGSLTIYF. CDR3 in DNA: TGCGCCAGCAGCCAACACGTTCAGGACGGCTCCTTAACCATATATTTT.

A few counts support this clonotype. This chain links TRBV2 with TRBJ2-6, with 8 nucleotides matching TRBD1. The CDR3 sequence is 19 residues long. Germline CDR1 is SNHLY and CDR2 is FYNNEI. V was pared by 5 bases and J by 0 bases, with 12 bases of the junction left unmatched. CDR3: CASSPRGQARFSGANVLTF. The CDR3 coding sequence is TGTGCCAGCAGTCCCCGGGGACAGGCGCGCTTCTCTGGGGCCAACGTCCTGACTTTC.

The chain is built from TRBV12-3 or TRBV12-4 and TRBJ2-4, with TRBD2 matching over 7 bases. J gave up 0 bases and V 6 bases, and 5 bases lay outside the gene matches. The CDR3 has 15 amino acids. The CDR3 loop is CASRAGFLAKNIQYF. CDR3 coding DNA: TGTGCCAGCAGAGCGGGGTTTTTAGCCAAAAACATTCAGTACTTC.

This clonotype was counted between two and nine times. The J gene is TRBJ1-1, the V gene TRBV10-3, with D unclear. The CDR3 consists of 11 residues. In germline, CDR1 is ENHRY, CDR2 SYGVKD. The V end lost 7 bases, the J end lost 8 bases, and 11 bases lay between the germline ends. The CDR3 DNA reads as TGTGCCATCACCGGAGGAGCCGAAGCTTTCTTT. Residues: CAITGGAEAFF.